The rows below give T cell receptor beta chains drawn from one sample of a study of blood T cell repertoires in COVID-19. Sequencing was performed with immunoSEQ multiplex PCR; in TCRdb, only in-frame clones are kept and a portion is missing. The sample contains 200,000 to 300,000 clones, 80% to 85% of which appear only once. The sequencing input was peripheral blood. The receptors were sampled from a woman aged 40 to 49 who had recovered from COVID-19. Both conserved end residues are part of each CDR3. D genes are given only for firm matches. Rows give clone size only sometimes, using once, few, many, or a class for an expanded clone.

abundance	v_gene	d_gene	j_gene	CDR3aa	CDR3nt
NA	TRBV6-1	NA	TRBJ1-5	CASSEGRNQPQHF	TGTGCCAGCAGTGAAGGGAGGAATCAGCCCCAGCATTTT
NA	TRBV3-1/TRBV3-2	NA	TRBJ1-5	CASSPKDSHSNQPQHF	TGTGCCAGCAGCCCGAAGGACAGTCATAGCAATCAGCCCCAGCATTTT
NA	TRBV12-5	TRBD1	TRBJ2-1	CASAPRTGGFNEQFF	TGTGCTAGTGCCCCTCGGACAGGGGGTTTCAATGAGCAGTTCTTC
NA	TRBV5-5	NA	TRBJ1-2	CASSLVRGGGYTF	TGTGCCAGCAGCTTGGTTAGAGGGGGAGGCTACACCTTC
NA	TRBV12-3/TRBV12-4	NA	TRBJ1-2	CASSLQENYGYTF	TGTGCCAGCAGTCTACAGGAAAACTATGGCTACACCTTC
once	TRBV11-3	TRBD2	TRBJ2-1	CASSGGTSGGTFNEQFF	TGTGCCAGCAGCGGCGGGACTAGCGGGGGCACCTTCAATGAGCAGTTCTTC
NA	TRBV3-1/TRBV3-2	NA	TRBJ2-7	CASSQGTRGPDRREQYF	TGTGCCAGCAGCCAAGGGACCAGGGGTCCCGATAGGCGCGAGCAGTACTTC
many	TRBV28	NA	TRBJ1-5	CASRDGTLNQPQHF	TGTGCCAGCAGGGACGGGACTCTAAATCAGCCCCAGCATTTT
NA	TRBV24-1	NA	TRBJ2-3	CATSDFEGRTDTQYF	TGTGCCACCAGTGATTTCGAGGGTCGGACAGATACGCAGTATTTT
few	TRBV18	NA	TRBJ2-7	CASSRPPGYEQYF	TGTGCCAGCTCACGGCCCCCGGGATACGAGCAGTACTTC
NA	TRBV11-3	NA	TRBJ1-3	CASKGPTASSGNTIYF	TGTGCCAGCAAAGGGCCGACAGCGAGCTCTGGAAACACCATATATTTT
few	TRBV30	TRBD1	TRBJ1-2	CAWKGTAGYTF	TGTGCCTGGAAAGGGACAGCCGGCTACACCTTC
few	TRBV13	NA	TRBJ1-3	CASSLGVGLSGNTIYF	TGTGCCAGCAGCTTAGGTGTGGGCCTCTCTGGAAACACCATATATTTT
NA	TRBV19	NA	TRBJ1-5	CASSIDPYSNQPQHF	TGTGCCAGTAGTATAGACCCGTATAGCAATCAGCCCCAGCATTTT
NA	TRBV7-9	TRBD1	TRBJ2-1	CASRRDRAQFF	TGTGCCAGCAGGCGAGACAGGGCGCAGTTCTTC
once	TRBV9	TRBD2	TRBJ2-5	CASSVAPAGEETQYF	TGTGCCAGCAGCGTAGCCCCCGCGGGAGAAGAGACCCAGTACTTC
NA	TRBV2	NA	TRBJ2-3	CASSGGREVDTQYF	TGTGCCAGCAGTGGCGGAAGGGAGGTAGATACGCAGTATTTT
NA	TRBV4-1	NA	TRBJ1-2	CASSQGTLYGYTF	TGCGCCAGCAGCCAGGGGACACTCTATGGCTACACCTTC
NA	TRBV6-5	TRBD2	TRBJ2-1	CASKTSGPSNEQFF	TGTGCCAGCAAAACTAGCGGGCCCTCGAATGAGCAGTTCTTC
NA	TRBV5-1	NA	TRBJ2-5	CASSLGTNEETQYF	TGCGCCAGCAGCTTGGGGACAAACGAAGAGACCCAGTACTTC
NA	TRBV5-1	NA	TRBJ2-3	CASSLEMLGDTQYF	TGCGCCAGCAGCTTGGAGATGCTAGGCGATACGCAGTATTTT
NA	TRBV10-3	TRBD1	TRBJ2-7	CATQLDRRSYEQYF	TGTGCCACCCAATTGGACAGGCGCTCCTACGAGCAGTACTTC
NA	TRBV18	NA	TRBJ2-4	CASSPSASVWDIQYF	TGTGCCAGCTCACCGTCGGCTAGCGTATGGGACATTCAGTACTTC
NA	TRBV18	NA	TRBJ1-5	CASSQRQVSNQPQHF	TGTGCCAGCTCACAACGACAGGTCAGCAATCAGCCCCAGCATTTT
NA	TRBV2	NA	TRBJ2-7	CASTGQLTYEQYF	TGTGCCAGCACTGGACAGCTAACCTACGAGCAGTACTTC
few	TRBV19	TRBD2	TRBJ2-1	CASSMRLAGGNDEQFF	TGTGCCAGTAGTATGCGACTAGCGGGGGGGAACGACGAGCAGTTCTTC
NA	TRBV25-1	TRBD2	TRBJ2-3	CASSDPLLAGVDTQYF	TGTGCCAGCAGTGACCCATTACTAGCGGGCGTAGATACGCAGTATTTT
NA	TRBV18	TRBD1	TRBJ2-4	CASSKDRVKNIQYF	TGTGCCAGCTCAAAAGACAGGGTCAAAAACATTCAGTACTTC
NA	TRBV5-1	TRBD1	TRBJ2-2	CASSLAGGAYTGELFF	TGCGCCAGCAGCTTGGCAGGGGGCGCGTACACCGGGGAGCTGTTTTTT
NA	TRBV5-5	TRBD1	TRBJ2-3	CASSLAGTGSGGLNTQYF	TGTGCCAGCAGCTTGGCCGGGACCGGCTCAGGGGGCTTGAATACGCAGTATTTT
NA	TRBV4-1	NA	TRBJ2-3	CASSPVGGPTDTQYF	TGCGCCAGCAGCCCGGTGGGGGGGCCCACAGATACGCAGTATTTT
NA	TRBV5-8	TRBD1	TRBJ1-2	CASSTGQGLYGYTF	TGTGCCAGCAGCACGGGACAGGGACTTTATGGCTACACCTTC
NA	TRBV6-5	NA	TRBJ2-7	CASSSEGVPSYEQYF	TGTGCCAGCAGTTCAGAAGGGGTACCCTCCTACGAGCAGTACTTC
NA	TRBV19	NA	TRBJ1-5	CASSIWENNQPQHF	TGTGCCAGTAGTATTTGGGAGAACAATCAGCCCCAGCATTTT
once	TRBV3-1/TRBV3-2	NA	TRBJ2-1	CASSQEVGFEQFF	TGTGCCAGCAGCCAAGAGGTGGGCTTTGAGCAGTTCTTC
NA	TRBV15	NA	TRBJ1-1	CATSRDQNTEAFF	TGTGCCACCAGCAGAGACCAAAACACTGAAGCTTTCTTT
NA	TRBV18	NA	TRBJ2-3	CASSPLAELDTQYF	TGTGCCAGCTCACCACTGGCGGAGTTAGATACGCAGTATTTT
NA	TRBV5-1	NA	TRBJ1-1	CASSLNQKRAFF	TGCGCCAGCAGCTTGAATCAGAAGAGGGCTTTCTTT
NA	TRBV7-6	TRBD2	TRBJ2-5	CASSLAPLLAVETQYF	TGTGCCAGCAGCTTAGCGCCATTACTAGCGGTAGAGACCCAGTACTTC
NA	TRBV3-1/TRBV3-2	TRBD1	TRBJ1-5	CASSLGGQGSNQPQHF	TGTGCCAGCAGCTTGGGGGGACAGGGAAGCAATCAGCCCCAGCATTTT
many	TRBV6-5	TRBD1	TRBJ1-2	CASSPDRGGSGGYTF	TGTGCCAGCAGTCCGGACAGGGGGGGTTCGGGAGGCTACACCTTC
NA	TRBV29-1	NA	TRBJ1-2	CSVMAGNNYGYTF	TGCAGCGTTATGGCGGGAAATAACTATGGCTACACCTTC
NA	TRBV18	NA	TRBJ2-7	CASSPPGHLYEQYF	TGTGCCAGCTCACCACCGGGACATCTCTACGAGCAGTACTTC
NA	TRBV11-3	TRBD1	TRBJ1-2	CASSLGTGANYGYTF	TGTGCCAGCAGCTTAGGCACAGGGGCTAACTATGGCTACACCTTC
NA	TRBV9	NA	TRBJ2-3	CASSKTGMSDTQYF	TGTGCCAGCAGCAAGACGGGAATGTCAGATACGCAGTATTTT